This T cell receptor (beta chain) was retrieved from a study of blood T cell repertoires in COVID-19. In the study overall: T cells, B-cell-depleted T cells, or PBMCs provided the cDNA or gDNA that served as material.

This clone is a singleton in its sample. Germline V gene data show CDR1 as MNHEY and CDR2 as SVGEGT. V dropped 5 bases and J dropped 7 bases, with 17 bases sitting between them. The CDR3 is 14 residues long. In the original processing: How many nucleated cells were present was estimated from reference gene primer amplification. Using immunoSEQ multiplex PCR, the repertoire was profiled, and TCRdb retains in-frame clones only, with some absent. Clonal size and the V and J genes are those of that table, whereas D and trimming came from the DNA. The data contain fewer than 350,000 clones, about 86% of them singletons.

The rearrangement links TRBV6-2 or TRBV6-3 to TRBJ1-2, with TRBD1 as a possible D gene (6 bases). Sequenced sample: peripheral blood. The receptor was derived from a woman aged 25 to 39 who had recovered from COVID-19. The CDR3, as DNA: TGTGCCAGCAGTCCCGCACAGGGTCACCGTGGCTACACCTTC. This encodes CASSPAQGHRGYTF.